Given below is one T cell receptor beta chain in context. Germline V gives CDR1 SGHDN, CDR2 FVKESK. J lost 3 bases, V lost 1 base, and 13 bases had no gene match. This CDR3 is built from 19 residues. The data were obtained in a study of blood T cell repertoires in COVID-19. Repertoires were generated with immunoSEQ multiplex PCR, while TCRdb's copy carries only in-frame clones and drops some. The data contain 80,000 to 100,000 clones, roughly 70% of them singletons. The specimen sequenced was peripheral blood. This receptor was identified in a man in his 70s with COVID-19, enrolled during active disease. This sequence joins TRBV14 and TRBJ2-1; 9 nucleotides match TRBD2. The DNA of the CDR3 is TGTGCCAGCAGCCAAGGGGTCACTAGCGGGTGGCGGGGCTACAATGAGCAGTTCTTC. As protein: CASSQGVTSGWRGYNEQFF.